The source of this TCR beta chain is a study of CD8+ T cells in alopecia areata listed by TCRdb under 2018. In terms of the full investigation: Treated patients were enrolled in an open-label pilot trial of oral tofacitinib, 5 to 10 mg twice daily, for moderate-to-severe alopecia areata. Tofacitinib was administered for 6 to 18 months, and 6 months of follow-up off drug were then conducted to assess delayed response and recurrence. For the treated patients, the SALT score, which quantifies what percentage of scalp surface area is affected, served as the measure of disease severity. High-throughput TCRbeta sequencing was used to examine T cell clonal expansion in alopecia areata in both the C3H/HeJ mouse model and human patients. In humans, TCRbeta sequencing was performed on scalp tissue and on sorted CD4+ and CD8+ peripheral blood T cells from healthy controls and from patients with patchy or totalis/universalis alopecia areata. Tofacitinib-treated patients had biopsies at baseline and at 4 and 24 weeks of treatment, with a later scalp biopsy in several patients. Clonality in the scalp was compared among normal scalp (n=4), patchy alopecia areata scalp (n=8), and alopecia totalis/universalis scalp (n=8). RNA was extracted with the PAXgene miRNA kit for fixed scalp, the miRNeasy kit for PBMCs, and the RNeasy kit for mouse skin. TCRbeta CDR3 regions were amplified by immunoSEQ multiplex PCR using 35 Vbeta forward and 13 Jbeta reverse primers.

Concerning this clone: It has no known antigen specificity. Base qualities are not at hand, and no much larger clone is one base apart.

The meaning of the sample's treatment or condition label: oral pan-JAK inhibitor, 5-10 mg twice daily. From alopecia areata patients, peripheral blood was collected along with lesional scalp punch biopsies. PBMCs were isolated by density centrifugation and stained for CD3, CD4 and CD8, and CD4+ and CD8+ T cells were sorted on a FACSAria. What the work shows at the level of the full study, not this receptor alone: Many expanded lesional clones were found to persist in scalp and blood during tofacitinib treatment, and relapse after treatment cessation may be partly explained by this persistence. Compared with normal scalp, lesional scalp, particularly in alopecia totalis/universalis, had higher clonality and more expanded CD8+ clones, which suggests antigenic drive. Tofacitinib significantly decreased scalp clonality and the number of expanded CD8+ clones among the top 100 scalp clones. TCR sequences shared between patients were less clear than in mice, possibly partly because of HLA diversity in the patient population. Because the treated cohort was small and had only one nonresponder, larger studies are needed to examine links between baseline CD8+ expansion and response. Resident alphabeta T cells in normal human skin are also sequenced, complicating scalp TCR repertoire analysis, unlike mouse skin dominated by gammadelta T cells.

Preparation of the library involved the immunoSEQ multiplex PCR assay. For TCR sequencing, RNA was extracted from every sample and reverse transcribed into cDNA to serve as template. First-strand cDNA was synthesized with SuperScript III using a 2:1 mix of oligo-dT and random hexamers. A synthetic immune receptor repertoire was used to measure amplification bias, and any remaining bias was corrected computationally. In the authors' own workflow: After raw reads were preprocessed to remove errors, the CDR3 was defined following IMGT conventions as running from the conserved cysteine to phenylalanine. Clonality was calculated as 1 minus Shannon entropy normalized by log2 of the number of productive unique TCRs. Whether each scalp clone was CD4 or CD8 was inferred by checking scalp TCRbeta sequences against the CD4 and CD8 repertoires from sorted blood. TCRdb retrieved this table from immuneACCESS and kept in-frame rearrangements only. Not all clones are present; in checked studies, unresolved V genes account for under half, and no reason is known for the remainder. V, J and clone size reflect that table, while D and trimming were determined from the DNA. The sample contains 150,000 to 200,000 clones, approximately 59% of them found a single time. 16% of the sample belongs to the ten largest clones.

From a lookup of the germline V gene, CDR1 and CDR2 are SQVTM and ANQGSEA. The CDR3 numbers 13 residues from cysteine through phenylalanine. Only the CDR3 DNA is retained, 39 bases long and in frame from the first base. V gives up 4 bases and J gives up 2 bases, and the segment between their germline ends measures 10 bases. This TCR was recovered from a human donor with alopecia areata. The sequences come from CD4+ T cells sorted from blood, collected between weeks 55 and 65, from a patient treated with tofacitinib. This receptor chain uses TRBV29-1 and TRBJ2-3; confidence is insufficient to name the D gene. CDR3 loop: CSVGQRLTDTQYF. The nucleotide sequence reads TGCAGCGTTGGTCAGAGACTCACAGATACGCAGTATTTT.